Each of the 15 T cell receptor beta chains below was sequenced from the same sample in a study of identical twins. Via MiXCR, TCRdb re-called the 5' RACE reads, giving one row per CDR3 protein. The sample shows roughly 690,000 distinct CDR3 sequences, 5.5% to 6.5% of them seen only once. Sequencing was done on a sample of naive T cells sorted from blood. Receptors were obtained from a man younger than 30 in good health.

There are many counts of this clonotype. V gene TRBV5-1 combines with J gene TRBJ2-1; D may correspond to TRBD1 or TRBD2 (5 bases each). CDR1 is SGHRS, CDR2 YFSETQ, per germline. The V gene lost 3 bases and the J gene lost 5 bases, with 15 bases spanning the gap. This CDR3 is built from 15 residues. The CDR3 DNA sequence: TGCGCCAGCAGCTCGAGTGGGGACGGTCACAATGAGCAGTTCTTC. Protein product: CASSSSGDGHNEQFF.

J is TRBJ2-2 and V is TRBV5-1; a weak D match, TRBD1 (6 bases). V lost 3 bases to trimming and J lost 4 bases, with 13 bases between them. This CDR3 spans 15 amino acids. Germline assignment: CDR1 SGHRS and CDR2 YFSETQ. CDR3 region: CASSYRQDGTGELFF. The CDR3 region has the DNA TGCGCCAGCAGCTATCGACAGGATGGCACCGGGGAGCTGTTTTTT.

This clonotype has a count of ten or more. V gene TRBV27 combines with J gene TRBJ2-4; perhaps D is TRBD1 or TRBD2 (5 bases each). The germline V and J ends were trimmed by 3 bases and 1 base, with 7 bases remaining between them. CDR1 and CDR2 (germline): MNHEY, SMNVEV (reference sequence). This CDR3 contains 14 residues. Here the CDR3 reads CASSLGVAKNIQYF. For the CDR3, the DNA is TGTGCCAGCAGTTTGGGGGTTGCCAAAAACATTCAGTACTTC.

A few counts support this clonotype. V gene TRBV27 combines with J gene TRBJ2-3; D unclear. In germline, CDR1 is MNHEY, CDR2 SMNVEV (reference sequence). V was cut by 4 bases and J by 2 bases, with 16 bases left in between. CDR3 size: 16 residues. The CDR3 loop reads CASSSSSGYNTDTQYF. Here the CDR3 DNA reads TGTGCCAGCAGTTCATCATCAGGATACAACACAGATACGCAGTATTTT.

The table lists this clonotype with a few counts. The chain links TRBV20-1 to TRBJ1-1; weak D call: TRBD1 (5 bases). This CDR3 contains 13 residues. V was clipped by 2 bases and J by 3 bases, with 10 bases between them. CDR1 and CDR2 (germline): DFQATT, SNEGSKA (reference sequence). The CDR3 spells CSARQGRDTEAFF. CDR3 nucleotide sequence: TGCAGTGCTAGACAGGGTAGGGACACTGAAGCTTTCTTT.

This chain connects TRBV5-1 to TRBJ2-2, with D possibly TRBD2 on 6 matching bases. The CDR3 length is 15 residues. V lost 1 base to trimming and J lost 4 bases, with 11 bases between them. Per germline, CDR1 SGHRS and CDR2 YFSETQ. The CDR3 DNA reads as TGCGCCAGCAGCTTGTATGCGGGGTCCACCGGGGAGCTGTTTTTT. Protein sequence: CASSLYAGSTGELFF.

In this sample, this clonotype turned up a few times. The J gene is TRBJ2-1, the V gene TRBV27; D is uncertain. CDR1 is MNHEY, CDR2 SMNVEV, per germline (reference sequence). Trimming shortened V by 2 bases and J by 4 bases, and 9 bases separated the two germline ends. There are 14 residues in the CDR3. The CDR3 spells CASSLQDTYNEQFF. The CDR3 coding sequence is TGTGCCAGCAGTTTACAAGATACTTACAATGAGCAGTTCTTC.

The table lists this clonotype with a few counts. V gene TRBV19 combines with J gene TRBJ1-1; D may be TRBD1 (6 bases). The CDR3 covers 16 residues. V lost 2 bases and J lost 0, with 13 bases in between. CDR1 and CDR2 from the germline V gene are LNHDA and SQIVND (reference sequence). This chain's CDR3 is CASSISGWGLNTEAFF. The CDR3 DNA reads as TGTGCCAGTAGTATAAGTGGATGGGGGCTGAACACTGAAGCTTTCTTT.

This clonotype occurred a few times. The chain joins TRBV3-1 to TRBJ1-2; no definite D call. Germline V gene sequence: CDR1 LGHDT, CDR2 YNNKEL (reference sequence). This CDR3 is 13 amino acids long. V was cut by 6 bases and J by 3 bases, with 11 bases left in between. For the CDR3, the DNA is TGTGCCAGCAGTCTCCAGGCCCACTATGGCTACACCTTC. Its translation is CASSLQAHYGYTF.

The chain uses TRBV27 and TRBJ1-5, with 8 bases lining up with TRBD1. Trimming took 6 bases from V and 6 from J; bases not matched to a gene: 10. CDR1 MNHEY and CDR2 SMNVEV come from the germline V gene (reference sequence). This CDR3 is 15 amino acids long. CDR3 nucleotide sequence: TGTGCCAGCAGCCTGGGGGCAGGGGGCGTTCAGCCCCAGCATTTT. Protein sequence: CASSLGAGGVQPQHF.

In its sample, this clonotype was seen once. The chain uses TRBV18 and TRBJ2-7; D gene ambiguous. TRBJ2-1 explains the end of the DNA better; the J call may be wrong. CDR3 length equals 13 residues. Germline CDR1 reads KGHSH; CDR2 reads LQKENI. CDR3 loop: CASSPTAAGEQFF. The CDR3 DNA sequence: TGTGCCAGCTCACCGACGGCCGCCGGGGAGCAGTTCTTC.

This clonotype was detected many times. This chain links TRBV20-1 with TRBJ2-3; maybe TRBD2 (6 bases). Germline V gene lookup returns CDR1 DFQATT and CDR2 SNEGSKA (reference sequence). Trimming took 3 bases from V and 4 from J, leaving 17 bases between them. CDR3 size: 15 residues. CDR3 coding DNA: TGCAGTGCTAGCCCCCTTGCGGGGACGGCAGATACGCAGTATTTT. Translated, it gives CSASPLAGTADTQYF.

This clonotype was detected ten times or more. The chain has TRBV15 and TRBJ2-3; 7 nucleotides match TRBD2. The CDR3 spans 15 residues. Germline lookup yields CDR1 LNHNV and CDR2 YYDKDF (reference sequence). V lost 8 bases to trimming and J lost 5 bases; unmatched junction nucleotides: 13. The CDR3 reads CATESPGGAEDTQYF. CDR3 in DNA: TGTGCCACCGAAAGTCCGGGGGGAGCGGAAGATACGCAGTATTTT.

This clonotype was seen repeatedly, ten times or more. V and J are TRBV5-1 and TRBJ2-1; TRBD2 matches at 9 bases. V dropped 3 bases and J dropped 0; count of bases not matched to a gene: 4. The germline V gene encodes CDR1 SGHRS and CDR2 YFSETQ. This CDR3 is 16 amino acids long. CDR3 amino acids: CASSSYSGSSYNEQFF. The CDR3 DNA is TGCGCCAGCAGCTCCTATAGCGGGAGCTCCTACAATGAGCAGTTCTTC. Drawing the rest from reference TRBV5-1 and TRBJ2-1, the complete variable domain is KAGVTQTPRYLIKTRGQQVTLSCSPISGHRSVSWYQQTPGQGLQFLFEYFSETQRNKGNFPGRFSGRQFSNSRSEMNVSTLELGDSALYLCASSSYSGSSYNEQFFGPGTRLTVL.

This clonotype occurred many times. The rearrangement links TRBV29-1 to TRBJ2-3; 10 nucleotides line up with TRBD2. The length of the CDR3 is 13 residues. The germline gives CDR1 SQVTM, CDR2 ANQGSEA. V lost 5 bases, J lost 3 bases, and 2 bases stayed unmatched. The CDR3, as DNA: TGCAGCGTTAGGGGACTAGCGACAGATACGCAGTATTTT. It yields the protein CSVRGLATDTQYF.